This T cell receptor beta chain was documented in a study of blood T cell repertoires in COVID-19. Only in-frame clones appear in the TCRdb table, and some are missing; sequencing was by immunoSEQ multiplex PCR. The sample includes around 230,000 clones, roughly 88% of them seen just once. The CDR3 totals 14 residues. Losses at the gene ends were 4 bases for V and 4 bases for J; bases not matched to a gene: 6. Per the germline V gene, CDR1 is SQVTM and CDR2 is ANQGSEA. This chain connects TRBV29-1 to TRBJ1-1, with 10 positions matching TRBD1. This sequence originates from a man aged 35-49 years with acute or convalescent COVID-19. Sequencing was carried out using peripheral blood. CDR3 nucleotide sequence: TGCAGCGTTGGGGGACAGGGGCAAATCACTGAAGCTTTCTTT. Its translation: CSVGGQGQITEAFF.